The present entry profiles one T cell receptor (beta chain) with its context. The sample is drawn from a study of blood T cell repertoires in COVID-19. Overall study: Acute and convalescent COVID-19 specimens originated in the United States, Italy and Spain. Sources were T cells, B-cell-depleted T cells, or PBMCs; the material itself was cDNA or gDNA.

The data were produced by immunoSEQ multiplex PCR, yet TCRdb's version contains in-frame clones alone and is incomplete. Here the sample spans about 110,000 clones, just over 70% being singletons. The length of the CDR3 is 12 residues. Germline V gives CDR1 SQVTM, CDR2 ANQGSEA. V shed 7 bases and J 7 bases; nucleotides not matched to a gene: 7. Sequenced input: peripheral blood. This TCR derives from a woman aged 40 to 50 with acute or convalescent COVID-19. This chain uses TRBV29-1 with TRBJ1-1, with 9 bases identical to TRBD1. CDR3 protein: CSATGTGNEAFF. The CDR3 nucleotides are TGCAGCGCAACCGGGACAGGGAATGAAGCTTTCTTT.